This T cell receptor (beta chain) was sequenced for a study of blood T cells in healthy people across ages. Sample-barcoded 5' priming and a J-beta primer mix drove a second PCR of 7 to 11 cycles. TCRdb passed the 5' RACE reads through MiXCR, listing each CDR3 protein once. The table shows 790,000 or so distinct CDR3 sequences, with about half occurring only once. Comments on this clonotype: A single base separates this from a much larger clone, so it may be a read error.

The V end lost 3 bases, the J end lost 9 bases, and 18 bases lay between the germline ends. This CDR3 contains 15 residues. Per germline, CDR1 SGHAT and CDR2 FQNNGV. The receptor was derived from an elderly man in good health. Sequencing used blood. The J gene is TRBJ2-1, the V gene TRBV11-2, with D possibly matching TRBD2 (6 bases). The CDR3 reads CASSFSGRRDTEQFF. CDR3 in DNA: TGTGCCAGCAGCTTCTCGGGTCGGAGGGATACTGAGCAGTTCTTC.